This paragraph reports one T cell receptor beta chain. This clone was seen many times. No cognate antigen has been identified for it. Per-base qualities were not stored, and no clone one base away is much larger. Its CDR3 holds 12 amino acids, cysteine through phenylalanine. The DNA shown is the 36-base CDR3, in frame from base 1. Relative to germline, V is 6 bases shorter and J is 4 bases shorter, with 9 bases between their ends. CDR1 and CDR2, per the germline V gene, are SQVTM and ANQGSEA. TCRbeta CDR3 regions were amplified from genomic DNA by means of the immunoSEQ Assay, a bias-controlled multiplex PCR. The study's own analysis went as follows. Nucleated cell counts per sample were estimated from amplification of reference gene primers within the assay. Sequence reads were collapsed and filtered to measure the absolute abundance of every unique TCRbeta CDR3 rearrangement. For each sample, productive Simpson clonality was calculated as the square root of Simpson's diversity index over productive rearrangements. TCRdb stores this immuneACCESS table with in-frame sequences only. Part of the clones is absent; in the studies checked, under half of the shortfall reflects unresolved V genes, and no reason is known for the rest. That table supplies the V and J calls and clone size; D and trimming were determined from the DNA. This sample has roughly 280,000 clones in its table, and about 90% of those were observed once. Together, the top ten hold roughly 2% of the sample.

A second Seattle source provided samples from volunteer blood donors who had recovered from COVID-19. Collaborating institutions collected whole blood in K2EDTA tubes following their own protocols. Collaborator samples were shipped for TCRbeta analysis as frozen whole blood, isolated PBMCs, or DNA extracted from either sample type. These data belong to a study of blood T cell repertoires in COVID-19 (TCRdb year 2020). With regard to the full study: Samples covering the acute and convalescent phases of COVID-19 were provided by collaborators in the United States, Italy and Spain. A de-identified subject ID, COVID-19 status, age in years and sex were almost always included in the sample metadata. The repertoires were released in a freely available public database intended as a resource for research on the immune response to SARS-CoV-2. The samples were drawn from the first 160 participants of the ongoing ImmuneRACE study and from 950 to 1,500 subjects provided by 6 global collaborators. The prospective study material was composed of cDNA or gDNA derived from T cells, B-cell-depleted T cells, or PBMCs. Where available, HLA class I and class II types were taken from metadata supplied by the sample provider and were not determined by assay-based typing. Deeply sampled blood TCRbeta repertoires from subjects exposed to, actively infected with, or recovered from COVID-19 were included in the dataset. The research as a whole found: The amount of clinical and demographic metadata varied by source and participant and was provided uncurated.

Sequencing was done on a sample of peripheral blood. This sequence originates from a woman aged 45-60 years who had recovered from COVID-19. The rearranged segments are TRBV29-1 and TRBJ1-4, with a tentative D gene TRBD1 over 5 matching bases. The CDR3 region: CSVYDSNEKLFF. The nucleotides are TGCAGCGTCTACGACAGTAATGAAAAACTGTTTTTT.